This entry lists 15 T cell receptor beta chains sequenced from one sample in a study of cytomegalovirus exposure and HLA in healthy donors (dated by TCRdb to about 2017). The method behind the library was the immunoSEQ multiplex PCR assay. A mixture of 60 forward primers for TCR Vbeta segments and 13 reverse primers for TCR Jbeta segments was used in the multiplex PCR. TCRdb stores this immuneACCESS table with in-frame sequences only. Part of the clones is absent; in the studies checked, under half of the shortfall reflects unresolved V genes, and no reason is known for the rest. In all, the sample holds about 130,000 clones, and about 74% of those were seen once. Roughly 4% of the sample is in the top ten clones. Source material: PBMCs. All receptors come from a woman aged 45-65 years in good health and CMV-seropositive.

The chain is built from TRBV7-2 and TRBJ2-1, with D possibly matching TRBD1 (7 bases). The CDR3 is 16 amino acids. The V and J ends lost 5 bases and 1 base respectively, with 15 bases between them. Germline V gene data show CDR1 as SGHTA and CDR2 as FQGNSA. Here the CDR3 reads CASSPRQGGSYNEQFF. For the CDR3, the DNA is TGTGCCAGCAGCCCCCGTCAGGGGGGATCCTACAATGAGCAGTTCTTC. Full variable domain (rest looked up from reference TRBV7-2 and TRBJ2-1): GAGVSQSPSNKVTEKGKDVELRCDPISGHTALYWYRQSLGQGLEFLIYFQGNSAPDKSGLPSDRFSAERTGGSVSTLTIQRTQQEDSAVYLCASSPRQGGSYNEQFFGPGTRLTVL.

The count of this clone is one. The rearrangement joins TRBV6-6 to TRBJ2-4; D may be TRBD1 (6 bases). The CDR3 spans 15 residues. Trimming took 2 bases from V and 2 from J, leaving 10 bases between them. The germline V gene encodes CDR1 MNHNY and CDR2 SVGAGI (reference sequence). CDR3: CASSYGTYPKNIQYF. The DNA for the CDR3 is TGTGCCAGCAGTTACGGGACATACCCCAAAAACATTCAGTACTTC.

The chain carries TRBV5-4 and TRBJ2-4, with TRBD1 matching 7 bases. Germline V gene lookup returns CDR1 SGHNT and CDR2 YYREEE (reference sequence). The CDR3 has 15 residues. V gave up 4 bases and J gave up 12 bases; unmatched junction bases: 16. CDR3 bases: TGTGCCAGCAGCGGGCCCGGGACAGAAACCAGTGATCAGTACTTC. Translated: CASSGPGTETSDQYF.

CDR3 loop: CASSIASPAGQGYNEQFF. In nucleotides, the CDR3 is TGTGCCAGTAGTATAGCCTCACCCGCGGGACAGGGCTACAATGAGCAGTTCTTC. The J gene is TRBJ2-1, the V gene TRBV19; 9 bases line up with TRBD1. Germline V gene sequence: CDR1 LNHDA, CDR2 SQIVND (reference sequence). The length of the CDR3 is 18 residues. J was trimmed by 3 bases and V by 1 base; bases with no gene match: 10. The whole variable domain, remainder taken from reference TRBV19 and TRBJ2-1, is DGGITQSPKYLFRKEGQNVTLSCEQNLNHDAMYWYRQDPGQGLRLIYYSQIVNDFQKGDIAEGYSVSREKKESFPLTVTSAQKNPTAFYLCASSIASPAGQGYNEQFFGPGTRLTVL.

The chain is built from TRBV2 and TRBJ1-5; 10 bases map to TRBD1. The CDR3 consists of 15 residues. Losses at the gene ends were 6 bases for V and 3 bases for J; bases not matched to a gene: 5. CDR1 SNHLY and CDR2 FYNNEI come from the germline V gene. CDR3 sequence reads: CASRGDRGFNQPQHF. In nucleotides, the CDR3 is TGTGCCAGCAGGGGGGACAGGGGATTCAATCAGCCCCAGCATTTT.

The V and J genes are TRBV15 and TRBJ1-5; D remains unclear. The CDR3 loop spans 15 amino acids. Germline V gene sequence: CDR1 LNHNV, CDR2 YYDKDF (reference sequence). V lost 1 base and J 1 base, leaving 8 bases between the germline ends. The CDR3 region is CATSRVRVSNQPQHF. DNA of the CDR3: TGTGCCACCAGCAGAGTGAGGGTAAGCAATCAGCCCCAGCATTTT.

The chain couples TRBV25-1 to TRBJ1-3; D not certain. The germline V gene has CDR1 MGHDK and CDR2 SYGVNS. Trimming pared 2 bases from V and 1 base from J, leaving 6 bases between. The CDR3 covers 14 residues. CDR3 DNA sequence: TGTGCCAGCAGTGAACCCCAGTCTGGAAACACCATATATTTT. Amino acids: CASSEPQSGNTIYF. The whole variable domain, remainder taken from reference TRBV25-1 and TRBJ1-3, is EADIYQTPRYLVIGTGKKITLECSQTMGHDKMYWYQQDPGMELHLIHYSYGVNSTEKGDLSSESTVSRIRTEHFPLTLESARPSHTSQYLCASSEPQSGNTIYFGEGSWLTVV.

Only a few counts were recorded for this clone. The chain links TRBV2 to TRBJ2-5; a possible D gene is TRBD1 (5 bases). Judging by the DNA end, TRBJ2-7 fits better; the J call may be wrong. CDR1 SNHLY and CDR2 FYNNEI come from the germline V gene. This CDR3 is built from 12 residues. This chain's CDR3 is CASSGTGYEQYF. In DNA form, the CDR3 reads TGTGCCAGTTCGGGTACAGGCTACGAGCAGTACTTC.

The CDR3 loop is CASSLVEGTEAFF. The CDR3 nucleotides are TGCGCCAGCAGCTTGGTCGAGGGCACTGAAGCTTTCTTT. The V call is TRBV5-1, the J call TRBJ1-1; D gene ambiguous. This CDR3 has 13 residues. Trimming left V 0 bases short and J 4 bases short, with 7 bases between. Germline CDR1 and CDR2: SGHRS and YFSETQ.

This clone has a single count. The chain couples TRBV7-2 to TRBJ1-3; the D is unclear. The CDR3 has 12 residues. Germline assignment: CDR1 SGHTA and CDR2 FQGNSA. V was cut by 4 bases and J by 11 bases, with 12 bases left in between. As DNA, the CDR3 is TGTGCCAGCAGCTACTATCCGGAGGCCATATATTTT. Translation gives CASSYYPEAIYF.

The rearrangement uses TRBV4-1 and TRBJ1-5; 7 nucleotides line up with TRBD1. The germline gives CDR1 MGHRA, CDR2 YSYEKL. The CDR3 runs 13 residues. The ends lost 6 bases at V and 6 bases at J; junction bases unmatched: 5. CDR3 coding DNA: TGCGCCAGCAGTGACAGGGTGCGTCAGCCCCAGCATTTT. Its protein is CASSDRVRQPQHF.

Concerning this clone itself: The junction and the germline gene differ at one end; a read error may be behind it. This same CDR3 is encoded by further DNA sequences in the sample. The chain joins TRBV9 to TRBJ2-5, with 7 bases identical to TRBD1. Germline lookup yields CDR1 SGDLS and CDR2 YYNGEE. CDR3 size: 16 residues. The DNA of the CDR3 is TGCGCCAGCAGCGTAGGTGTAGGGGGCGACCGAGAGACCCAGTACTTC. Translation gives CASSVGVGGDRETQYF. The full variable domain, its missing parts supplied by reference TRBV9 and TRBJ2-5, is DSGVTQTPKHLITATGQRVTLRCSPRSGDLSVYWYQQSLDQGLQFLIQYYNGEERAKGNILERFSAQQFPDLHSELNLSSLELGDSALYFCASSVGVGGDRETQYFGPGTRLLVL.

This chain connects TRBV28 to TRBJ2-7; perhaps TRBD1 as D (5 bases). Germline V gene lookup returns CDR1 MDHEN and CDR2 SYDVKM. The CDR3 contains 14 residues. Trimming stripped 3 bases from V and 2 bases from J, with 11 bases between. In DNA form, the CDR3 reads TGTGCCAGCAGTTTGGTAGGGGCCCCCTACGAGCAGTACTTC. Translated: CASSLVGAPYEQYF.

J is TRBJ2-7 and V is TRBV5-1; 7 nucleotides agree with TRBD1. Per germline, CDR1 SGHRS and CDR2 YFSETQ. The CDR3 is 15 amino acids. V was clipped by 0 bases and J by 6 bases; unmatched bases: 9. The CDR3 DNA sequence: TGCGCCAGCAGCTTGGAAGGGGGCGCCTTCGCCGAGCAGTACTTC. As protein: CASSLEGGAFAEQYF.

This chain links TRBV19 with TRBJ2-7, with 11 positions matching TRBD2. The junction had 3 bases not matched to a gene; V was cut back by 5 bases and J by 3 bases. The CDR3 consists of 14 residues. The V gene's germline CDR1 is LNHDA and CDR2 SQIVND (reference sequence). The CDR3 sequence: CASSPGTSGYEQYF. CDR3 sequence (DNA): TGTGCCAGTAGTCCCGGGACTAGCGGCTACGAGCAGTACTTC.